This T cell receptor beta chain was identified during a study of tumor-infiltrating lymphocytes in primary liver carcinoma. Study background: T1-T3 N0M0 was the stage of the tumors, which were 4.2 to 10 cm across.

The researchers produced TCR beta cDNA from 400 to 650 ng total RNA with a constant-region primer. Nested multiplex PCR, run for three rounds with slightly modified ARM-PCR, yielded TCR beta libraries. The first two PCR rounds used TRBV1-TRBV30 forward primers with a C-beta reverse primer, 9 to 10 cycles each. MiXCR, run by TCRdb on the multiplex PCR reads, gives a single entry per CDR3 protein. This sample has 75,000 to 80,000 distinct CDR3 sequences; 65% to 75% occur once, and the top ten carry more than 25%. Whole-study results and caveats: The study found tumor-adjacent and tumor-blood pairs overlapped less than tumor region pairs.

Joint extraction of RNA and DNA used roughly 17-32 mg of bulk tissue that was unsorted. HBV chronically infected the treatment-naive patients. As to this clonotype: As yet, its antigen is unknown. It is unclear where the CDR3 begins or ends on the DNA, so no DNA is shown, and the CDR3 is as TCRdb lists it.

CDR1 MNHEY and CDR2 SVGAGI come from the germline V gene. The CDR3 length equals 18 residues, ends included. The sequence was obtained from a man aged 35 to 55 with primary liver carcinoma and hepatitis B virus infection. The chain combines TRBV6-5 with TRBJ2-6; the listed D gene, TRBD1, was not tested against the DNA. The specimen sequenced was tumor-adjacent normal liver tissue. The CDR3 loop reads CASSYAGQVGSGANVMTF.